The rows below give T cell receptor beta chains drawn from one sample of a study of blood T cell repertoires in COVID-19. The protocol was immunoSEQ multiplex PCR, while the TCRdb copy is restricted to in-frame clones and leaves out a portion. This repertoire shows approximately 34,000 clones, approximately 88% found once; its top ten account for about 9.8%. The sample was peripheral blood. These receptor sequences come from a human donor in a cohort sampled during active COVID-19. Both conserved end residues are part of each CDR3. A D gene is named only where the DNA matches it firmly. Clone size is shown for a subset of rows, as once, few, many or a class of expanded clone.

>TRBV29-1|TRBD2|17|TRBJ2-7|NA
TGCAGCGTTGCCGGGACTAGCGGGAGCCAGAGCTCCTACGAGCAGTACTTC
CSVAGTSGSQSSYEQYF
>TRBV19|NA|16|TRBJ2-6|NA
TGTGCCAGTAGTATTCTTAGTCCCTCTGGGGCCAACGTCCTGACTTTC
CASSILSPSGANVLTF
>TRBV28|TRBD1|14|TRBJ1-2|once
TGTGCCAGCAGTTTTGGAGGGGGCTTCTATGGCTACACCTTC
CASSFGGGFYGYTF
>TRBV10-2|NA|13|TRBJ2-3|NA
TGCGCCAGCAGTGAACGCACCGGAGATACGCAGTATTTT
CASSERTGDTQYF
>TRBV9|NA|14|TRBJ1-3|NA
TGTGCCAGCAGCGTCAGCCAGGGGCGAAACACCATATATTTT
CASSVSQGRNTIYF
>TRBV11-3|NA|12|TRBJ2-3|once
TGTGCCAGCAGCCGCGGAACAGATACGCAGTATTTT
CASSRGTDTQYF
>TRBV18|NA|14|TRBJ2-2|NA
TGTGCCAGCTCACCAGGCGGGGCTACCGGGGAGCTGTTTTTT
CASSPGGATGELFF
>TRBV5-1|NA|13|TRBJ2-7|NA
TGCGCCAGCAGCCTAGGGAGCTCCTACGAGCAGTACTTC
CASSLGSSYEQYF
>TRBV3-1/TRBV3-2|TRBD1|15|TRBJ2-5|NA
TGTGCCAGCAGCCAAGTTTACAGGGGACAAGAGACCCAGTACTTC
CASSQVYRGQETQYF
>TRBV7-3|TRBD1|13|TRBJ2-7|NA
TGTGCCAGCAGCACCGGGACAGGGGACGAGCAGTACTTC
CASSTGTGDEQYF
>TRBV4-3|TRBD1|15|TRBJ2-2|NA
TGCGCCAGCAGCCCGAGACAGGGATGGACCGGGGAGCTGTTTTTT
CASSPRQGWTGELFF
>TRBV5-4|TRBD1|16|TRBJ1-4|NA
TGTGCCAGCAGCCCGGGACAGGGAAAAACTAATGAAAAACTGTTTTTT
CASSPGQGKTNEKLFF
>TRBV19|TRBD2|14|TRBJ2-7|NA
TGTGCCAGTAGTTGGCGGGAGTGGGCCTACGAGCAGTACTTC
CASSWREWAYEQYF
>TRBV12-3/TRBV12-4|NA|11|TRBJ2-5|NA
TGTGCCAGCGGCCAAGGGGGGACCCAGTACTTC
CASGQGGTQYF
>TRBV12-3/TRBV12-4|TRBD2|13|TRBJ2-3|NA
TGTGCCAGCAGGAACGGGAGGGCATATACGCAGTATTTT
CASRNGRAYTQYF
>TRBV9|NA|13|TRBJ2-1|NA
TGTGCCAGCAGCAAGACAATTAGTAATGAGCAGTTCTTC
CASSKTISNEQFF
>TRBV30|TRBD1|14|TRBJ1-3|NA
TGTGCCTGGAGTGTAGGGACAGGGGGAAACACCATATATTTT
CAWSVGTGGNTIYF
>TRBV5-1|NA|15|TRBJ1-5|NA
TGCGCCAGCAGCCTGGAAGGGGGGGCAGGTCAGCCCCAGCATTTT
CASSLEGGAGQPQHF
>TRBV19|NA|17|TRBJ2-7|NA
TGTGCCAGTAGTAAGGCCACGACAGGTGGGATTTTAGGCGAGCAGTACTTC
CASSKATTGGILGEQYF
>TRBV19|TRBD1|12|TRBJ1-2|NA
TGTGCCAGTACCACAGGGGAACATGGCTACACCTTC
CASTTGEHGYTF
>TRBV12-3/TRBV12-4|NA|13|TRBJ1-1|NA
TGTGCCAGCGGCCAGGGGCGCGACACTGAAGCTTTCTTT
CASGQGRDTEAFF
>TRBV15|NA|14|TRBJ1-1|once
TGTGCCACCAGCAGAATGGACAGAAACACTGAAGCTTTCTTT
CATSRMDRNTEAFF
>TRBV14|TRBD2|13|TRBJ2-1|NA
TGTGCCAGCAGCCAAACCCTAGCGGGGATGGGGTTCTTC
CASSQTLAGMGFF
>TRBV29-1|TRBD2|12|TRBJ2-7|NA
TGCAGCGTGGAGGGGACTACATACGAGCAGTACTTC
CSVEGTTYEQYF
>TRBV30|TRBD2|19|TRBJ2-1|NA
TGTGCCTGGAGATCCGGACTAGCGGGAGGACCCAGCCGCTACAATGAGCAGTTCTTC
CAWRSGLAGGPSRYNEQFF
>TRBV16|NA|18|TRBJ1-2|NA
TGTGCCAGCAGCCAAACCCCCCTCAATCCCACAGGGAACTATGGCTACACCTTC
CASSQTPLNPTGNYGYTF
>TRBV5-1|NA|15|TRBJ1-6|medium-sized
TGCGCCAGCAGCTTGGAAGGGGGTAATAATTCACCCCTCCACTTT
CASSLEGGNNSPLHF
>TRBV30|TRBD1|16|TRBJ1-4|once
TGTGCCTGGAGCCCGCGGACAGGGGGGGGAGGGAAAAAACTGTTTTTT
CAWSPRTGGGGKKLFF
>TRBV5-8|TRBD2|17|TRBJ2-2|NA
TGTGCCAGCAGCTTAGCCGGACTAGCGGGAAACACCGGGGAGCTGTTTTTT
CASSLAGLAGNTGELFF
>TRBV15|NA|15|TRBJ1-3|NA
TGTGCCACCAGCAGCGCACGGAGATCTGGAAACACCATATATTTT
CATSSARRSGNTIYF
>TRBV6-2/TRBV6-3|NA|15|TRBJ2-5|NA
TGTGCCAGCAGTTACGAGGGGGGGAGCAACAGTCCCCAGTACTTC
CASSYEGGSNSPQYF
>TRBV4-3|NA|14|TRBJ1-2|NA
TGCGCCAGCAGCCAAGCCCAGGGCTACTATGGCTACACCTTC
CASSQAQGYYGYTF
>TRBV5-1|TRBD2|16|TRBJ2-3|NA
TGCGCCAGCAGCTCTTATAGCGGGGTTAGCACAGATACGCAGTATTTT
CASSSYSGVSTDTQYF
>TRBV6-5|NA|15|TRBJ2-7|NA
TGTGCCAGCAGTTACTCGATCCAGGGCACCTACGAGCAGTACTTC
CASSYSIQGTYEQYF
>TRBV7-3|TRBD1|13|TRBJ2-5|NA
TGTGCCAGCAGCTCCAAAGGGGGCGAGACCCAGTACTTC
CASSSKGGETQYF
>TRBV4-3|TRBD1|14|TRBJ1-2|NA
TGCGCCAGCAGCCGGGGGGACAGGGATCGGGGCTACACCTTC
CASSRGDRDRGYTF
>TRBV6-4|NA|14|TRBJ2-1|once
TGTGCCAGCAGTGAGAGGGTTGGCTACAATGAGCAGTTCTTC
CASSERVGYNEQFF
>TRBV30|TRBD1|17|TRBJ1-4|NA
TGTGCCTGGAGCGCTAGGGACAGGGGGCAAAGTAATGAAAAACTGTTTTTT
CAWSARDRGQSNEKLFF
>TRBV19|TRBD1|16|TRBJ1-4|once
TGTGCCAGCACCGGGGACAGGCTCACCAGAGGGGAAAAACTGTTTTTT
CASTGDRLTRGEKLFF
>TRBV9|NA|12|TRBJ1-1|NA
TGTGCCAGCAGCCCTCACAGACAGGCCCCAGTCTTT
CASSPHRQAPVF
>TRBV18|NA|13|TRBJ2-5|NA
TGTGCCAGCTCACCAAGGGGGCAAGAGACCCAGTACTTC
CASSPRGQETQYF
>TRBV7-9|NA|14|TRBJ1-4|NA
TGTGCCAGCAGCCCGACAGCTAAACCCGAAAAACTGTTTTTT
CASSPTAKPEKLFF
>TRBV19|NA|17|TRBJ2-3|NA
TGTGCCAGTCAGTCAGCAGGGCGGAGATCCGGCACAGATACGCAGTATTTT
CASQSAGRRSGTDTQYF
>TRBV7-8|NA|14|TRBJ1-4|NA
TGTGCCTCAAGCGGGGGGTTTAGGGATGAAAAACTGTTTTTT
CASSGGFRDEKLFF
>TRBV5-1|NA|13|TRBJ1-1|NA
TGCGCCAGCAGCTTCGGGGGAGACACTGAAGCTTTCTTT
CASSFGGDTEAFF
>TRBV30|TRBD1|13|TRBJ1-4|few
TGTGCCTGGACCGGGACAGGCGAAGAAAAACTGTTTTTT
CAWTGTGEEKLFF
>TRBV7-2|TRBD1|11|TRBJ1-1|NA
TGTGCCAGCAGCTCGACAGGGTCGGCTTTCTTT
CASSSTGSAFF
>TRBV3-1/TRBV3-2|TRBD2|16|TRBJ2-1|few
TGTGCCAGCAGCCGAACGGGACTAGCGGTCTACAATGAGCAGTTCTTC
CASSRTGLAVYNEQFF
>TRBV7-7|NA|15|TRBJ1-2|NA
TGTGCTAGCAGCTCGCGCGGAGGGATTTCCTATGGCTACACCTTC
CASSSRGGISYGYTF
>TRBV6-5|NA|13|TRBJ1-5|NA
TGTGCCAGCAGTATAGAAGTCAATCAGCCCCAGCATTTT
CASSIEVNQPQHF
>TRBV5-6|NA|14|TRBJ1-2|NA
TGTGCCAGCAGGGTGCGGGGGTTTGGGTATGGCTACACCTTC
CASRVRGFGYGYTF
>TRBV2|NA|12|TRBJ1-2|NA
TGTGCCAGCGGGGCAGGGAACTATGGCTACACCTTC
CASGAGNYGYTF
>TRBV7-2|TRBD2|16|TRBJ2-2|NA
TGTGCCAGCAGCGTAAGCGGGAAGGCTAACACCGGGGAGCTGTTTTTT
CASSVSGKANTGELFF